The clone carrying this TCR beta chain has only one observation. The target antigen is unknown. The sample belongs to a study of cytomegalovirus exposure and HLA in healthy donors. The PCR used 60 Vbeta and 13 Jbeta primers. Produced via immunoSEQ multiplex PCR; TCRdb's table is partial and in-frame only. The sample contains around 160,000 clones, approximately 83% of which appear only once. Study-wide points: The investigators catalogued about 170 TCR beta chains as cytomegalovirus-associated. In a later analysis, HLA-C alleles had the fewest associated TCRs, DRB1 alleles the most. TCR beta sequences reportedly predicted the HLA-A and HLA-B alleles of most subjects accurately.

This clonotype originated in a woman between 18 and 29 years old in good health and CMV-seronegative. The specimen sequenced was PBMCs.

CDR3 residues: CASSDPGQGDGYTF. In nucleotides, the CDR3 is TGTGCCAGCAGCGATCCGGGACAGGGGGATGGCTACACCTTC. The J gene is TRBJ1-2, the V gene TRBV5-4; 11 bases are a match to TRBD1. After removal of 4 bases from V and 6 bases from J, the junction contained 5 bases not matched to a gene. Per the germline V gene, CDR1 is SGHNT and CDR2 is YYREEE (reference sequence). The length of the CDR3 is 14 residues. The complete variable domain, with remaining parts taken from reference TRBV5-4 and TRBJ1-2, reads ETGVTQSPTHLIKTRGQQVTLRCSSQSGHNTVSWYQQALGQGPQFIFQYYREEENGRGNFPPRFSGLQFPNYSSELNVNALELDDSALYLCASSDPGQGDGYTFGSGTRLTVV.